These 10 T cell receptor beta chains were all obtained from the same sample, sequenced in a study of low-dose radiotherapy and immunotherapy resistance in tumors (dated by TCRdb to 2022 to 2024). Sequencing was carried out with an Illumina MiniSeq. TCRs were amplified with Phusion for 15 to 20 PCR cycles using a constant-region primer together with the adapter attached to the V primers. Through fastp at Q25 and MiXCR, TCRdb rebuilt clones from the public reads, retaining in-frame beta chains. A single entry per CDR3 protein holds the most common genes and DNA from its merged rows. This sample holds tens of thousands of distinct CDR3 sequences; roughly 10% were observed only once. Together, the top ten hold 6.2% of the sample. The time point label for this specimen denotes: before trial treatment. The sequences come from PBMCs, collected before treatment. Receptors originate from a female donor with ovarian cancer.

There are many counts of this clonotype. The J gene is TRBJ2-7, the V gene TRBV20-1; D tentatively reads TRBD1 or TRBD2 (5 bases each). There are 13 residues in the CDR3. Germline V lookup: CDR1 DFQATT, CDR2 SNEGSKA (reference sequence). The V end lost 6 bases, the J end lost 4 bases, and 16 bases lay between the germline ends. CDR3 sequence reads: CSAAPGPLYEQYF. For the CDR3, the DNA is TGCAGTGCGGCACCGGGACCCCTGTACGAGCAGTACTTC.

The sample holds many counts of this clonotype. The J gene is TRBJ2-1, the V gene TRBV20-1; 10 bases map to TRBD2. The germline V gene has CDR1 DFQATT and CDR2 SNEGSKA (reference sequence). This CDR3 is 16 amino acids long. With 0 bases clipped from V and 9 bases from J, the junction kept 11 bases outside the gene matches. The CDR3 sequence: CSARDPQRGGHIEQFF. CDR3 in DNA: TGCAGTGCTAGAGATCCGCAGCGGGGGGGCCATATTGAGCAGTTCTTC.

At least ten counts were recorded for this clonotype. The chain links TRBV11-2 to TRBJ2-5; maybe TRBD2 (5 bases). Germline V CDR1 and CDR2: SGHAT, FQNNGV. The CDR3 has 13 residues. Deletions cut 2 bases from V and 5 bases from J, with 9 bases between. CDR3 sequence (DNA): TGTGCCAGCAGCTTAAAGGCGGGCGAGACCCAGTACTTC. It codes for CASSLKAGETQYF.

There are many counts of this clonotype. The chain joins TRBV5-1 to TRBJ2-1; D is perhaps TRBD2 (6 bases). CDR1 SGHRS and CDR2 YFSETQ come from the germline V gene. The CDR3 contains 15 residues. V lost 0 bases and J lost 9, with 16 bases in between. This CDR3 is CASSLVGTASTEQFF. The CDR3 nucleotides read TGCGCCAGCAGCTTGGTCGGGACTGCCTCAACTGAGCAGTTCTTC. Complete variable domain (other parts from reference TRBV5-1 and TRBJ2-1): KAGVTQTPRYLIKTRGQQVTLSCSPISGHRSVSWYQQTPGQGLQFLFEYFSETQRNKGNFPGRFSGRQFSNSRSEMNVSTLELGDSALYLCASSLVGTASTEQFFGPGTRLTVL.

This clonotype was seen many times. The CDR3 DNA follows: TGTGCCAGCAGCCTTACAGGGGGCAAGGATACGCAGTATTTT. Its translation is CASSLTGGKDTQYF. V and J are TRBV2 and TRBJ2-3; TRBD1 matches 9 bases. CDR1 is SNHLY, CDR2 FYNNEI, per germline. V shed 6 bases and J 6 bases; nucleotides not matched to a gene: 7. This CDR3 has 14 amino acids.

The chain couples TRBV9 to TRBJ2-1; D tentatively reads TRBD1 or TRBD2 (6 bases each). The germline V gene has CDR1 SGDLS and CDR2 YYNGEE. This CDR3 has 12 amino acids. V lost 4 bases and J 9 bases, leaving 11 bases between the germline ends. CDR3 amino acids: CASSPEGGEQFF. In DNA form, the CDR3 reads TGTGCCAGCAGCCCTGAGGGGGGTGAGCAGTTCTTC.

This clonotype has more than one count but fewer than ten. J is TRBJ2-6 and V is TRBV10-3; unclear D gene. V lost 5 bases, J lost 2 bases, and 7 bases lay in between. The germline V gene encodes CDR1 ENHRY and CDR2 SYGVKD. The CDR3 is 14 residues long. CDR3: CAISPGPGANVLTF. CDR3 coding DNA: TGTGCCATCAGTCCCGGGCCTGGGGCCAACGTCCTGACTTTC.

The chain has TRBV5-1 and TRBJ1-4; D gene uncertain. Between the trimmed V and J ends, which lost 0 bases and 8 bases, there was a span of 14 bases. Germline V gene data show CDR1 as SGHRS and CDR2 as YFSETQ. This CDR3 is built from 15 residues. Written as DNA, the CDR3 is TGCGCCAGCAGCTTGGCCGGCATCCCTGGGGAAAAACTGTTTTTT. Amino acids: CASSLAGIPGEKLFF.

In its sample, this clonotype was seen many times. This chain uses TRBV28 with TRBJ1-1; D ambiguous. Germline assignment: CDR1 MDHEN and CDR2 SYDVKM. The ends were cut back, 6 bases at V and 3 bases at J, with 26 bases in the middle. This CDR3 has 18 amino acids. The CDR3 reads CASSPVYLHPHRDTEAFF. The CDR3 DNA reads as TGTGCCAGCAGCCCCGTTTACCTCCACCCTCATAGGGACACTGAAGCTTTCTTT. The full variable domain, in which reference TRBV28 and TRBJ1-1 provide the parts outside the CDR3, is DVKVTQSSRYLVKRTGEKVFLECVQDMDHENMFWYRQDPGLGLRLIYFSYDVKMKEKGDIPEGYSVSREKKERFSLILESASTNQTSMYLCASSPVYLHPHRDTEAFFGQGTRLTVV.

This clonotype has ten or more counts. The rearrangement joins TRBV7-9 to TRBJ1-4, with unresolved D. Per germline, CDR1 SEHNR and CDR2 FQNEAQ (reference sequence). V was cut by 2 bases and J by 5 bases, with 9 bases left in between. CDR3 length: 14 amino acids. CDR3 sequence: CASSLPPLNEKLFF. The CDR3, as DNA: TGTGCCAGCAGCTTACCCCCGCTGAATGAAAAACTGTTTTTT.